Described below is a single T cell receptor beta chain sequence and its context. The data were obtained in a study of blood T cell repertoires in COVID-19. The wider study: The origin of the acute and convalescent COVID-19 samples was the United States, Italy and Spain. Nucleic acid was either cDNA or gDNA, and it came from T cells, B-cell-depleted T cells, or PBMCs.

As originally analysed: Quantification of nucleated cells was approximated via reference gene primer amplification. Method: immunoSEQ multiplex PCR; TCRdb's copy keeps in-frame clones and lacks some. V and J calls and clone size follow that table, whereas D and trimming were derived from the DNA. The top ten clones hold 5.1% of a sample with roughly 100,000 clones, less than 90% of them seen once. V lost 7 bases and J lost 2, with 17 bases in between. Germline values: CDR1 MDHEN, CDR2 SYDVKM. This CDR3 spans 15 amino acids. The receptor's source is a human donor in a cohort sampled during active COVID-19. Sequenced input: peripheral blood. V usage is TRBV28 and J usage is TRBJ1-2; perhaps TRBD1 as D (6 bases). CDR3 nucleotides: TGTGCCAGCACCACCCCACAGGGTTGGAACTATGGCTACACCTTC. Translation gives CASTTPQGWNYGYTF.